This T cell receptor (beta chain) is drawn from a study of graft-versus-host responses after intestinal transplantation. V lost 7 bases and J lost 0, with 16 bases in between. The germline V gene encodes CDR1 SGHAT and CDR2 FQNNGV. The CDR3 runs 16 residues. Repertoires were generated with immunoSEQ multiplex PCR, while TCRdb's copy carries only in-frame clones and drops some. Here the sample spans some 23,000 clones, roughly four fifths being singletons. In this sample, this clone turned up a few times. The antigen remains undetermined. The clonotype comes from a human donor who was the organ donor for an intestinal transplant. Sequencing was performed on unstimulated CD8+ T cells sorted from spleen or lymph node cells, taken before transplant. V gene TRBV11-2 combines with J gene TRBJ1-3; D remains unclear. CDR3 region: CASTSLGLSSGNTIYF. In nucleotides, the CDR3 is TGTGCCAGCACTTCCCTCGGGCTATCCTCTGGAAACACCATATATTTT.